Below, 15 T cell receptor beta chains from the same sample are listed, as sequenced in a study of blood T cells in healthy people across ages. With a J-beta primer mix and a sample-barcoded 5' primer, a second PCR ran about 7 to 11 cycles. TCRdb recomputed calls from the 5' RACE reads with MiXCR, one row per CDR3 protein. The table has about 1,500,000 distinct CDR3 sequences, about 30% seen once. Sequencing input: blood. All receptors derive from a woman in her twenties or thirties in good health.

The chain couples TRBV29-1 to TRBJ1-1; 9 nucleotides line up with TRBD1. The CDR3 runs 14 residues. Looked up from germline, CDR1 is SQVTM and CDR2 is ANQGSEA. The V segment lost 0 bases and the J segment 1 base; nucleotides outside the gene matches: 0. CDR3 DNA: TGCAGCGTTGAAGAACAGGGGGCGAACACTGAAGCTTTCTTT. Translated: CSVEEQGANTEAFF.

In this sample, this clonotype turned up a few times. The chain is built from TRBV2 and TRBJ1-2; a weak D match, TRBD1 (6 bases). The CDR3 consists of 14 residues. Trimming removed 8 bases at V and 4 bases at J, with 17 bases between. CDR1 SNHLY and CDR2 FYNNEI come from the germline V gene. DNA of the CDR3: TGTGCCAGCGGCTCGGACAGCAAAATCTATGGCTACACCTTC. Its translation is CASGSDSKIYGYTF.

Many counts were recorded for this clonotype. This chain joins TRBV6-1 and TRBJ2-7, with TRBD1 identical over 7 bases. The CDR3 runs 15 residues. Unmatched junction bases numbered 8, after V lost 5 bases and J lost 1 base. Per germline, CDR1 MNHNS and CDR2 SASEGT. This CDR3 is CASSPTGTDSYEQYF. CDR3 coding DNA: TGTGCCAGCAGTCCGACCGGGACAGATTCCTACGAGCAGTACTTC.

This clonotype was counted many times. The J gene is TRBJ2-5, the V gene TRBV4-1, with D possibly matching TRBD2 (7 bases). The CDR3 is made up of 16 amino acids. V was shortened by 1 base and J by 0 bases, with 12 bases between the two germline ends. CDR1 is MGHRA and CDR2 is YSYEKL in the germline V gene. CDR3 residues: CASSQAGGQDQETQYF. CDR3 nucleotides: TGCGCCAGCAGCCAAGCGGGGGGCCAGGACCAAGAGACCCAGTACTTC.

To note about this clonotype: A read error may produce the germline difference seen at one junction end. The genes are TRBV20-1 and TRBJ2-3; tentatively, D is TRBD2 (7 bases). Germline loops: CDR1 DFQATT, CDR2 SNEGSKA (reference sequence). There are 15 residues in the CDR3. CDR3: CSTRGGGISTDTQYF. The CDR3 DNA follows: TGCAGTACTAGAGGGGGAGGGATCTCCACAGATACGCAGTATTTT.

On this clonotype: Possible read error: a much larger clone is one base away. The chain recombines TRBV4-1 with TRBJ1-4, with 10 bases aligning to TRBD1. J lost 8 bases, V lost 7 bases, and 7 bases had no gene match. Germline-derived CDR1 and CDR2 are MGHRA and YSYEKL. This CDR3 spans 14 amino acids. The CDR3 spells CASNQGTGDEKLFF. The CDR3, as DNA: TGCGCCAGCAACCAGGGGACAGGGGACGAAAAACTGTTTTTT.

This CDR3 is CSAKDRDGQPQHF. The CDR3, as DNA: TGCAGTGCTAAAGACAGGGACGGGCAGCCCCAGCATTTT. The chain links TRBV20-1 to TRBJ1-5; 7 bases are shared with TRBD1. The CDR3 extends over 13 amino acids. Germline lookup yields CDR1 DFQATT and CDR2 SNEGSKA (reference sequence). V gave up 4 bases and J gave up 7 bases; unmatched junction bases: 7.

This clonotype was seen repeatedly, ten times or more. This rearrangement joins TRBV6-6 to TRBJ2-1; D is undetermined. CDR1 and CDR2 from the germline V gene are MNHNY and SVGAGI (reference sequence). V was shortened by 3 bases and J by 6 bases, with 9 bases between the two germline ends. The CDR3 is 13 amino acids. The CDR3 nucleotides are TGTGCCAGCAGTTATACGAGAGGCAATGAGCAGTTCTTC. It specifies CASSYTRGNEQFF.

Regarding this clonotype: A clone one base away is much larger, so this may be a read error. CDR3 residues: CSVEVGPVRVDEQYF. As DNA, the CDR3 is TGCAGCGTTGAAGTGGGGCCGGTCAGGGTCGATGAGCAGTACTTC. The gene calls are TRBV29-1 and TRBJ2-5; a possible D gene is TRBD1 (5 bases). The germline V gene has CDR1 SQVTM and CDR2 ANQGSEA. CDR3 length: 15 residues. The V gene lost 1 base and the J gene lost 11 bases, with 23 bases spanning the gap. The full variable domain, with the rest looked up from reference TRBV29-1 and TRBJ2-5, is SAVISQKPSRDICQRGTSLTIQCQVDSQVTMMFWYRQQPGQSLTLIATANQGSEATYESGFVIDKFPISRPNLTFSTLTVSNMSPEDSSIYLCSVEVGPVRVDEQYFGPGTRLLVL.

This clonotype has only a few counts. The J gene is TRBJ2-1, the V gene TRBV2, with TRBD2 matching 7 bases. V shed 6 bases and J 0 bases; nucleotides not matched to a gene: 2. Germline V CDR1 and CDR2: SNHLY, FYNNEI. The CDR3 is 14 residues long. CDR3 bases: TGTGCCAGCAGAGCGGGGCTCTCCTACAATGAGCAGTTCTTC. It codes for CASRAGLSYNEQFF. Variable domain in full (rest from reference TRBV2 and TRBJ2-1): EPEVTQTPSHQVTQMGQEVILRCVPISNHLYFYWYRQILGQKVEFLVSFYNNEISEKSEIFDDQFSVERPDGSNFTLKIRSTKLEDSAMYFCASRAGLSYNEQFFGPGTRLTVL.

This clonotype was observed at least ten times. The chain has TRBV20-1 and TRBJ2-7; D may be TRBD2 (7 bases). V lost 6 bases and J lost 2, with 23 bases in between. Germline V CDR1 and CDR2: DFQATT, SNEGSKA (reference sequence). The CDR3 sequence is 16 residues long. The CDR3 region has the DNA TGCAGTGCCCAGGGACACCTTGAGCGGGGAACCTACGAGCAGTACTTC. Amino acid sequence: CSAQGHLERGTYEQYF.

This sequence joins TRBV6-2 or TRBV6-3 and TRBJ2-5; the match to TRBD2 covers 13 bases. There are 15 residues in the CDR3. V lost 2 bases and J lost 10; bases outside the gene matches: 7. Germline V gene sequence: CDR1 MNHEY, CDR2 SVGEGT. The CDR3 nucleotides are TGTGCCAGCAGTTACCGACTAGCGGGGGGCTCTCTCCAGTACTTC. It translates to CASSYRLAGGSLQYF.

The genes are TRBV6-4 and TRBJ2-5; D not certain. Trimming took 6 bases from V and 1 from J, leaving 27 bases between them. Germline CDR1 MRHNA, CDR2 SNTAGT. There are 19 residues in the CDR3. This CDR3 is CASSGVGPPIPAFQETQYF. CDR3 sequence (DNA): TGTGCCAGCAGCGGAGTCGGCCCGCCCATACCGGCCTTCCAAGAGACCCAGTACTTC.

This clonotype has a count of ten or more. CDR3 in amino acids: CASSQSTENTEAFF. In nucleotides, the CDR3 is TGCGCCAGCAGCCAATCAACAGAGAACACTGAAGCTTTCTTT. The chain combines TRBV4-3 with TRBJ1-1; D not resolved. CDR1 is LGHNA and CDR2 is YSLEER in the germline V gene. V was trimmed by 2 bases and J by 1 base, leaving 8 bases between them. The CDR3 has 14 amino acids.

V usage is TRBV5-5 and J usage is TRBJ2-1; possible D gene TRBD1, 8 bases. The V and J ends lost 4 bases and 0 bases respectively, with 20 bases between them. The CDR3 spans 18 residues. The germline gives CDR1 SGHKS, CDR2 YYEKEE (reference sequence). This chain's CDR3 is CASSRTGRGQSSYNEQFF. The CDR3, as DNA: TGTGCCAGCAGCAGGACAGGGAGGGGACAGAGCTCCTACAATGAGCAGTTCTTC.